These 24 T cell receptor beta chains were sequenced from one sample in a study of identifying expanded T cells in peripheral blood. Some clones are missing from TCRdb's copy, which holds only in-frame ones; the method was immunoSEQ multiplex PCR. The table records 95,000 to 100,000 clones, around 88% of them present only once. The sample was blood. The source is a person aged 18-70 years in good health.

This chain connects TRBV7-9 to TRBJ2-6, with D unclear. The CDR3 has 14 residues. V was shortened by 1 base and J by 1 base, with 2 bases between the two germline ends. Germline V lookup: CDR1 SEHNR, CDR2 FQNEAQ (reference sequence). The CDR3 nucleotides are TGTGCCAGCAGCTTAGTTTCTGGGGCCAACGTCCTGACTTTC. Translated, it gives CASSLVSGANVLTF.

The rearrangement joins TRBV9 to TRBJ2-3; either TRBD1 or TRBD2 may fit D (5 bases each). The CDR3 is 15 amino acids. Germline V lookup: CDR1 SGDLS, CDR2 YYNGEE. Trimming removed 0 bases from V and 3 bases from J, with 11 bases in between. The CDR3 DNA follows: TGTGCCAGCAGCGTAGCAGGGTGGGGGACAGATACGCAGTATTTT. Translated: CASSVAGWGTDTQYF.

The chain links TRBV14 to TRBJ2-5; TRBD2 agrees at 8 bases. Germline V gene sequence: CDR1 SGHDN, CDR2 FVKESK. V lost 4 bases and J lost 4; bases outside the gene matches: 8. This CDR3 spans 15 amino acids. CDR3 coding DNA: TGTGCCAGCAGCCCTTTCCGGAGCGGGGGAGAGACCCAGTACTTC. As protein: CASSPFRSGGETQYF.

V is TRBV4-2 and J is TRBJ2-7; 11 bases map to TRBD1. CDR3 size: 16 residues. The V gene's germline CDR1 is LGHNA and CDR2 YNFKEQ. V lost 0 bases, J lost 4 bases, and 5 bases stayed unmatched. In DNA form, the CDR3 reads TGTGCCAGCAGCCAAGATGGTGGGACAGGGGGGTACGAGCAGTACTTC. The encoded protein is CASSQDGGTGGYEQYF.

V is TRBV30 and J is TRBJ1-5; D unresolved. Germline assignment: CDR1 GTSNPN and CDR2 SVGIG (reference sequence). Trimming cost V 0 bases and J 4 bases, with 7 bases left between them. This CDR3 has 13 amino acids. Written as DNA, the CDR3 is TGTGCCTGGAGTGTACTGGATAATCAGCCCCAGCATTTT. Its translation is CAWSVLDNQPQHF.

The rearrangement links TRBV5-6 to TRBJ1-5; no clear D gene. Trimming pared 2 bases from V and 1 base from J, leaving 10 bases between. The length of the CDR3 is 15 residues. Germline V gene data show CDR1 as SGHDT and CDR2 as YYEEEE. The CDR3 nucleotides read TGTGCCAGCAGCTTTGGGCCGGTAAGCAATCAGCCCCAGCATTTT. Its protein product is CASSFGPVSNQPQHF. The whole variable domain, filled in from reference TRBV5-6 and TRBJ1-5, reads DAGVTQSPTHLIKTRGQQVTLRCSPKSGHDTVSWYQQALGQGPQFIFQYYEEEERQRGNFPDRFSGHQFPNYSSELNVNALLLGDSALYLCASSFGPVSNQPQHFGDGTRLSIL.

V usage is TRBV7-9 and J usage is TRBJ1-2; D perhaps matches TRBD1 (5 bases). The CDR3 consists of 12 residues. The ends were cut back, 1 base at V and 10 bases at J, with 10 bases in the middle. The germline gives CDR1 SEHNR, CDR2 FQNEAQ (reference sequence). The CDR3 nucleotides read TGTGCCAGCAGCTTAGAAAGGGGTGCCTACACCTTC. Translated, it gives CASSLERGAYTF.

Here the CDR3 DNA reads TGTGCCAGCAGCCAGGGCCCGGACGGACTAATTTACGAGCAGTACTTC. Translated: CASSQGPDGLIYEQYF. The chain employs TRBV9 and TRBJ2-7; tentative D call: TRBD2 (6 bases). The germline V gene encodes CDR1 SGDLS and CDR2 YYNGEE. Trimming removed 4 bases from V and 4 bases from J, with 21 bases in between. The CDR3 length is 16 residues.

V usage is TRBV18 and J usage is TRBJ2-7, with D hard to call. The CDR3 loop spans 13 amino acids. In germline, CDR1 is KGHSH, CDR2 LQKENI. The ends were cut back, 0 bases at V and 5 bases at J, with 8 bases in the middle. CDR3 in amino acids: CASSPPVSDEQYF. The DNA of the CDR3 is TGTGCCAGCTCACCACCCGTCAGCGACGAGCAGTACTTC.

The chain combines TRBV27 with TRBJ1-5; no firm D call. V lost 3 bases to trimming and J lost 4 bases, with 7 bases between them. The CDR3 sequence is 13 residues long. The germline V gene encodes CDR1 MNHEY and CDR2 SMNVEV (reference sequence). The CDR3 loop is CASSFGLNQPQHF. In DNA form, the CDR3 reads TGTGCCAGCAGTTTTGGACTTAATCAGCCCCAGCATTTT.

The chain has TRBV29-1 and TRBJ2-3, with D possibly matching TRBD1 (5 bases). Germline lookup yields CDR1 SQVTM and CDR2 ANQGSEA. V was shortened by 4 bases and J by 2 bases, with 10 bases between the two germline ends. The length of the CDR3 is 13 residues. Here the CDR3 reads CSVVGQYTDTQYF. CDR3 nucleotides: TGCAGCGTTGTGGGGCAGTACACAGATACGCAGTATTTT.

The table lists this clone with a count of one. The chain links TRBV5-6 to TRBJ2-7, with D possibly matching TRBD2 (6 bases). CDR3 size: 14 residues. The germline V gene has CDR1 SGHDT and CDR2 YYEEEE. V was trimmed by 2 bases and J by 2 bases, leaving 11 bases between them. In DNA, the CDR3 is TGTGCCAGCAGCTTTATAGGGACTGCCTACGAGCAGTACTTC. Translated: CASSFIGTAYEQYF. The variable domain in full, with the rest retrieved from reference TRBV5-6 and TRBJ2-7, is DAGVTQSPTHLIKTRGQQVTLRCSPKSGHDTVSWYQQALGQGPQFIFQYYEEEERQRGNFPDRFSGHQFPNYSSELNVNALLLGDSALYLCASSFIGTAYEQYFGPGTRLTVT.

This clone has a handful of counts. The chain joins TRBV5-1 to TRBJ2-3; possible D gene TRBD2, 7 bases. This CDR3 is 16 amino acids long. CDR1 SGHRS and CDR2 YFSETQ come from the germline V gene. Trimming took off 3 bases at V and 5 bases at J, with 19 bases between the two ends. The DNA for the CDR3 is TGCGCCAGCAGCTCCACGTCGAGGGGGGGGCAAGATACGCAGTATTTT. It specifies CASSSTSRGGQDTQYF.

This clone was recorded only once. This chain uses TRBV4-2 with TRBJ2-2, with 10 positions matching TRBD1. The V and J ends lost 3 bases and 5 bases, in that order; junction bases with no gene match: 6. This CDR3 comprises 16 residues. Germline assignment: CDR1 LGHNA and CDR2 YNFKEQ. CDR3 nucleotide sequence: TGTGCCAGCAGCCATAAGACAGGGGGCAAAACCGGGGAGCTGTTTTTT. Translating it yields CASSHKTGGKTGELFF.

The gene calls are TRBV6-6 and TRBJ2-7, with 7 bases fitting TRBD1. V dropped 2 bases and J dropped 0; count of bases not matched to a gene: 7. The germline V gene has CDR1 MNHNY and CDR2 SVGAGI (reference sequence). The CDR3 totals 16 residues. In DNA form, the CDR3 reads TGTGCCAGCAGTTACGGAGGCAGGGGGTTCTCCTACGAGCAGTACTTC. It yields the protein CASSYGGRGFSYEQYF.

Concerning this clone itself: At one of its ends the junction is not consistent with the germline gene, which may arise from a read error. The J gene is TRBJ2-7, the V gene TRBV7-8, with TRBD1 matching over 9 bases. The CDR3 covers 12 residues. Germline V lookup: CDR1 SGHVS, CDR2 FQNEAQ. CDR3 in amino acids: CASSLLGRDRAF. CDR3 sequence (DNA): TGTGCCAGCAGCTTATTAGGACGGGACAGGGCCTTC.

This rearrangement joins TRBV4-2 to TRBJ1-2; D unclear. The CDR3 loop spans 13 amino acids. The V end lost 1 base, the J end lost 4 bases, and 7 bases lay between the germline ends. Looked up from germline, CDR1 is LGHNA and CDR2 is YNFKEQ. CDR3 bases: TGTGCCAGCAGCCAAGGATGGACCTATGGCTACACCTTC. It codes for CASSQGWTYGYTF.

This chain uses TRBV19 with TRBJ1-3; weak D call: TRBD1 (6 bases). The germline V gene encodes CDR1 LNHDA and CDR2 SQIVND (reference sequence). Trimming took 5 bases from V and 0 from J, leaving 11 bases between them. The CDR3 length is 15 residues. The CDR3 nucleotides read TGTGCCAGTAGTTTAGGGGACAACTCTGGAAACACCATATATTTT. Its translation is CASSLGDNSGNTIYF.

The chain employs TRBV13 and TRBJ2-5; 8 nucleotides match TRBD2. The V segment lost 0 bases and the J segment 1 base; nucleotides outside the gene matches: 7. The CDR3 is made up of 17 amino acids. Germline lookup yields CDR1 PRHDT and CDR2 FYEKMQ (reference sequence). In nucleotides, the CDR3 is TGTGCCAGCAGCTTAGGCTATACGGGGGGGAGCCAAGAGACCCAGTACTTC. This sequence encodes CASSLGYTGGSQETQYF.

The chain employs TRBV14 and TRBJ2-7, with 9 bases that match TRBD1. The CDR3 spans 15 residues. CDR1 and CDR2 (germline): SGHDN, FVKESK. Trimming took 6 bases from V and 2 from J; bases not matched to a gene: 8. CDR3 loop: CASSHFRTGAYEQYF. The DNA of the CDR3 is TGTGCCAGCAGTCATTTTCGGACAGGGGCCTACGAGCAGTACTTC.

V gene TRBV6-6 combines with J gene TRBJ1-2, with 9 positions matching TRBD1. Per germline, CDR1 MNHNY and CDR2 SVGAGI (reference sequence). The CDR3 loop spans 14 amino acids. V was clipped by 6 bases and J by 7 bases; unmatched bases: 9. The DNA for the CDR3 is TGTGCCAGCAGGTCGACAGGGGGTTTGAGTGGCTACACCTTC. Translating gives CASRSTGGLSGYTF.

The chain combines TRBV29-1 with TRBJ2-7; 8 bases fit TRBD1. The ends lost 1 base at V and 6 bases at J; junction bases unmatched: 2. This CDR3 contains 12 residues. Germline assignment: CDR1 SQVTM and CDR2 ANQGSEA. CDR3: CSVEGQGREQYF. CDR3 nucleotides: TGCAGCGTTGAAGGACAGGGGCGCGAGCAGTACTTC.

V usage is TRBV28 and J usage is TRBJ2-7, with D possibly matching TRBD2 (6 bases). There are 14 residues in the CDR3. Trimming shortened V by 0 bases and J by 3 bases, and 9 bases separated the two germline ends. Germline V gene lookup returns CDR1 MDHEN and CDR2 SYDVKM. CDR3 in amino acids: CASSLWGTGYEQYF. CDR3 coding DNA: TGTGCCAGCAGTTTATGGGGGACTGGCTACGAGCAGTACTTC. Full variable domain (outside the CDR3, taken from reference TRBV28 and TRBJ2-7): DVKVTQSSRYLVKRTGEKVFLECVQDMDHENMFWYRQDPGLGLRLIYFSYDVKMKEKGDIPEGYSVSREKKERFSLILESASTNQTSMYLCASSLWGTGYEQYFGPGTRLTVT.

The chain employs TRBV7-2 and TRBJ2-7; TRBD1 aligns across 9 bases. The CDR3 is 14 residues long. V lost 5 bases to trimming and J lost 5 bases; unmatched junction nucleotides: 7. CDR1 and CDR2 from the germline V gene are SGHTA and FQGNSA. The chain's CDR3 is CASSHPGTGHEQYF. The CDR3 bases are TGTGCCAGCAGCCACCCCGGGACAGGGCACGAGCAGTACTTC.